The T cell receptor beta chain under discussion was sequenced for a study of PD-1 and CTLA-4 blockade in melanoma. The V and J ends lost 4 bases and 1 base respectively, with 10 bases between them. The CDR3 length is 15 residues. CDR1 and CDR2 (germline): LGHDT, YNNKEL (reference sequence). TCRdb's copy holds only in-frame clones and misses some; the assay was immunoSEQ multiplex PCR. This table holds around 21,000 clones, approximately 90% found once. The source was CD8+ T cells from peripheral blood, collected before anti-PD-1 treatment. The rearrangement joins TRBV3-1 (or the pseudogene TRBV3-2) to TRBJ1-4, with D unclear. The TCR originated in a human donor with melanoma. In DNA form, the CDR3 reads TGTGCCAGCAGCCCGCCGCGGGGAACTAATGAAAAACTGTTTTTT. Translated: CASSPPRGTNEKLFF.